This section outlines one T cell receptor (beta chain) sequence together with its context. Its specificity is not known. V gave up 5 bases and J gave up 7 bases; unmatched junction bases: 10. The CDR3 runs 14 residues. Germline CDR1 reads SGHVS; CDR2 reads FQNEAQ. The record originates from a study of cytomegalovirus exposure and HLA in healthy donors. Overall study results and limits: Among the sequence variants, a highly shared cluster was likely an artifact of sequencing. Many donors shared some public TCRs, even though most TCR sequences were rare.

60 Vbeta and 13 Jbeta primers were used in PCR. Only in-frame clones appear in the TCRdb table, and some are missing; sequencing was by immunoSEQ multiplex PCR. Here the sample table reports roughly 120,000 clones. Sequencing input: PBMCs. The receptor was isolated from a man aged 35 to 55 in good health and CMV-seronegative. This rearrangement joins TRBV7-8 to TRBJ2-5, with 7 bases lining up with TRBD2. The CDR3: CASSLITSVATQYF. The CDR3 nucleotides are TGTGCCAGCAGCCTAATAACTAGCGTAGCGACCCAGTACTTC.